The rows below give T cell receptor beta chains drawn from one sample of a study of T cells in localized non-small cell lung cancer. The assay was immunoSEQ multiplex PCR, and TCRdb's table has in-frame clones only and misses some. Of roughly 67,000 clones listed, roughly 81% are singletons. Material: peripheral blood, obtained before any cancer treatment. The receptors derive from an older female donor with stage I lung adenocarcinoma. The CDR3 runs from the conserved cysteine through the conserved F or W. Each record gives: CDR3 length, V gene, D gene, clone size, J gene, CDR3 protein, CDR3 DNA. A D gene is named only where the DNA matches it firmly. Part of the rows lack a size; the others show once, few, many or a class for expanded clones.

16	TRBV6-5	NA	NA	TRBJ1-4	CASSYDGDTTNEKLFF	TGTGCCAGCAGTTACGACGGGGATACAACTAATGAAAAACTGTTTTTT
15	TRBV7-2	TRBD2	NA	TRBJ2-1	CASSSGVAGGTEQFF	TGTGCCAGCAGCTCAGGGGTAGCGGGGGGGACTGAGCAGTTCTTC
14	TRBV15	NA	NA	TRBJ2-7	CATSRGRAGHEQYF	TGTGCCACCAGCAGAGGCAGGGCCGGCCACGAGCAGTACTTC
15	TRBV7-9	NA	few	TRBJ1-1	CASSLATGLNTEAFF	TGTGCCAGCAGCTTAGCAACAGGATTGAACACTGAAGCTTTCTTT
15	TRBV7-9	TRBD1	NA	TRBJ1-1	CASSQTDDRATEAFF	TGTGCCAGCAGCCAAACTGATGACAGGGCAACTGAAGCTTTCTTT
17	TRBV13	TRBD2	NA	TRBJ2-1	CASSLALAGGSYNEQFF	TGTGCCAGCAGCTTAGCTCTAGCGGGGGGCTCCTACAATGAGCAGTTCTTC
15	TRBV5-1	TRBD1	NA	TRBJ1-3	CASSNRTGAGNTIYF	TGCGCCAGCAGCAATAGGACAGGGGCAGGAAACACCATATATTTT
12	TRBV6-1	NA	NA	TRBJ1-5	CASSVQWRNQHF	TGTGCCAGCAGTGTGCAGTGGAGGAACCAGCATTTT
14	TRBV5-1	NA	NA	TRBJ1-2	CASSLEGPNYGYTF	TGCGCCAGCAGCTTGGAAGGGCCTAACTATGGCTACACCTTC
16	TRBV7-8	NA	NA	TRBJ1-2	CASSLAGGSLLYGYTF	TGTGCCAGCAGCTTAGCGGGGGGGTCCCTACTCTATGGCTACACCTTC
16	TRBV2	TRBD2	NA	TRBJ2-3	CASSRRGGSSTDTQYF	TGTGCCAGCAGCCGACGGGGGGGATCTAGCACAGATACGCAGTATTTT
14	TRBV12-1	NA	NA	TRBJ1-2	CASSFSDRVEGYTF	TGTGCCAGCAGCTTCTCGGACAGGGTGGAGGGCTACACCTTC
14	TRBV19	NA	NA	TRBJ2-2	CASSISKNTGELFF	TGTGCCAGTAGTATTTCGAAGAACACCGGGGAGCTGTTTTTT